Each of the 10 T cell receptor beta chains below was sequenced from the same sample in a study of tumor-infiltrating lymphocytes in primary liver carcinoma. Using a constant-region primer together with ProtoScript II reverse transcriptase, TCR beta cDNA was made from 500 to 650 ng of total RNA. Investigators got TCR beta libraries out of three nested multiplex PCR rounds, done with slightly modified ARM-PCR. Running around 9 cycles apiece, the first two PCR rounds relied on TRBV1-TRBV30 forward primers together with a C-beta reverse primer. TCRdb itself ran the multiplex PCR reads through MiXCR, one entry per CDR3 protein. Among 95,000 to 150,000 distinct CDR3 sequences listed, 60% to 80% were seen once. Without any cell sorting, about 20-31 mg of bulk tissue yielded co-extracted RNA and DNA. Sequenced sample: liver tumor tissue from sampling region 3. Indicated subset: tumor region T3, left-lateral pole. The origin of the receptors is a woman aged 55-75 years with primary liver carcinoma and hepatitis B virus infection.

V is TRBV11-2 and J is TRBJ2-7; D is undetermined. Trimming took 4 bases from V and 6 from J, leaving 22 bases between them. The CDR3 runs 16 residues. Germline values: CDR1 SGHAT, CDR2 FQNNGV. The chain's CDR3 is CASSYGARISASEQYF. The CDR3 DNA follows: TGTGCCAGCAGCTACGGCGCGAGGATCTCGGCAAGCGAGCAGTACTTC.

About this clonotype: One junction end disagrees with the germline gene, perhaps due to a read error. The V gene is TRBV4-1, the J gene TRBJ2-7, with D uncertain. There are 15 residues in the CDR3. Looked up from germline, CDR1 is MGHRA and CDR2 is YSYEKL. The DNA for the CDR3 is TGCACCAGCAGCCAAGAATGGAAGGAATCGTACGAGCAGTACTTC. Translating it yields CTSSQEWKESYEQYF.

Details on this clonotype: A single base separates this from a much larger clone, so it may be a read error. The chain joins TRBV12-5 to TRBJ1-1; D is ambiguous. The CDR3 consists of 16 residues. V was cut by 2 bases and J by 0 bases, with 13 bases left in between. CDR1 and CDR2 (germline): LGHNT, FRNRAP. The CDR3 spells CASGLPRRVLNTEAFF. The DNA of the CDR3 is TGTGCTAGTGGTTTGCCTCGGAGGGTTTTGAACACTGAAGCTTTCTTT.

In the case of this clonotype: One end of the junction fails to match germline, which may point to a read error. The chain combines TRBV7-8 with TRBJ2-2, with 7 nucleotides matching TRBD2. Germline V lookup: CDR1 SGHVS, CDR2 FQNEAQ. The CDR3 contains 16 residues. In DNA form, the CDR3 reads TGTGCCAGCAGCGGCGGGAGTAGCGGGTACACCTGGGAGCAGTTTTTT. Residues: CASSGGSSGYTWEQFF.

V and J are TRBV5-1 and TRBJ2-3; 11 positions match TRBD1. Trimming cost V 9 bases and J 4 bases; bases outside gene matches: 13. The CDR3 contains 16 residues. CDR1 is SGHRS and CDR2 is YFSETQ in the germline V gene. CDR3: CATQQGTGGMADTQYF. In DNA form, the CDR3 reads TGCGCCACGCAGCAAGGGACAGGGGGTATGGCAGATACGCAGTATTTT.

On this clonotype itself: Relative to the germline gene, one junction end is altered; a read error may explain this. The chain recombines TRBV28 with TRBJ2-3, with 9 nucleotides matching TRBD2. CDR3 length equals 20 residues. Germline V lookup: CDR1 MDHEN, CDR2 SYDVKM. This CDR3 reads CASSSEYDSGSWGNTDTQYF. For the CDR3, the DNA is TGCGCCAGCAGTTCCGAATACGATAGCGGGAGTTGGGGGAACACAGATACCCAGTATTTT.

A note on this clonotype: Sequence at one end of the junction differs from germline and may be a read error. V and J are TRBV29-1 and TRBJ2-1; D tentatively reads TRBD1 or TRBD2 (5 bases each). Germline loops: CDR1 SQVTM, CDR2 ANQGSEA. The CDR3 sequence is 12 residues long. The CDR3 here is CSVGDVPNKQFF. CDR3 sequence (DNA): TGCAGCGTAGGGGACGTTCCCAATAAGCAGTTCTTC.

To note about this clonotype: The CDR3 does not end in the conserved phenylalanine or tryptophan, so this is likely a read error. The chain couples TRBV29-1 to TRBJ1-1; 10 bases fit TRBD1. The V gene's germline CDR1 is SQVTM and CDR2 ANQGSEA. The CDR3 runs 15 residues. Trimming removed 8 bases from V and 3 bases from J; junction bases left unmatched: 12. CDR3 bases: TGCAGCCCAATAGCGGGACAGGGGATTTACACTGAAGCTTTCTAT. Its protein is CSPIAGQGIYTEAFY.

Concerning this clonotype: Just one base apart from a much larger clone, this may be a read error. The V call is TRBV6-6, the J call TRBJ2-1; TRBD2 aligns across 7 bases. From germline, CDR1 is MNHNY and CDR2 SVGAGI (reference sequence). The CDR3 has 14 residues. The CDR3 DNA sequence: TGTACCAGCAGTTACCGGACTAGTCCCGATGAGCAGTTCTTC. Protein sequence: CTSSYRTSPDEQFF.

In this sample, this clonotype turned up many times. The rearrangement joins TRBV4-1 to TRBJ1-1; D may be TRBD1 (5 bases). Germline V gene data show CDR1 as MGHRA and CDR2 as YSYEKL. V was cut by 6 bases and J by 4 bases, with 12 bases left in between. This CDR3 contains 13 residues. The CDR3 coding sequence is TGCGCCAGCAGTCGTGCGGGGGGCACTGAAGCTTTCTTT. Encoded protein: CASSRAGGTEAFF.